Shown below are 29 T cell receptor beta chains from a single sample sequenced in a study of somatic mutations in cytotoxic T cells in rheumatoid arthritis. This table comes from immunoSEQ multiplex PCR, and its TCRdb copy is limited to in-frame clones, with some not included. The sample holds some 6,400 clones; approximately 70% are singletons and the top ten take 35%. The specimen sequenced was CD8+ T cells sorted from blood. Receptors were obtained from a woman in her fifties or sixties in good health.

This chain uses TRBV7-6 with TRBJ1-6, with 7 bases matching TRBD1. The V and J ends lost 1 base and 7 bases, in that order; junction bases with no gene match: 13. Germline V lookup: CDR1 SGHVS, CDR2 FNYEAQ. The CDR3 sequence is 18 residues long. CDR3 in amino acids: CASSLGDPGQWRNSPLHF. The CDR3 DNA follows: TGTGCCAGCAGCTTAGGGGATCCGGGACAGTGGAGGAATTCACCCCTCCACTTT.

The chain is built from TRBV4-3 and TRBJ2-1, with 9 positions matching TRBD2. The germline CDR1 and CDR2 sequences are LGHNA and YSLEER. This CDR3 is built from 16 residues. The V gene end was trimmed by 3 bases and the J gene end by 4 bases; junction bases not matched to a gene: 7. CDR3 in DNA: TGCGCCAGCAGCCAGGAGCACGCGGGGGGGTACAATGAGCAGTTCTTC. Amino acids: CASSQEHAGGYNEQFF.

The chain recombines TRBV7-2 with TRBJ2-2; 10 nucleotides match TRBD1. Germline assignment: CDR1 SGHTA and CDR2 FQGNSA. The J segment lost 6 bases and the V segment lost 3 bases, leaving 4 bases of the junction unmatched. This CDR3 is built from 15 residues. The CDR3 is CASSLTGGEAGELFF. CDR3 bases: TGTGCCAGCAGCTTGACAGGGGGCGAGGCCGGGGAGCTGTTTTTT.

This sequence joins TRBV7-9 and TRBJ1-1; 11 bases line up with TRBD1. Germline trimming cut 5 bases from V and 1 base from J; bases unmatched to any gene: 3. This CDR3 is built from 15 residues. CDR1 is SEHNR, CDR2 FQNEAQ, per germline (reference sequence). In DNA, the CDR3 is TGTGCCAGCAGCATGGGACAGGGGGGGAACACTGAAGCTTTCTTT. Protein product: CASSMGQGGNTEAFF.

This clone came up a few times. The chain links TRBV7-9 to TRBJ1-4, with D possibly matching TRBD1 (6 bases). This CDR3 is built from 15 residues. Trimming removed 4 bases at V and 3 bases at J, with 12 bases between. Germline lookup yields CDR1 SEHNR and CDR2 FQNEAQ (reference sequence). CDR3 nucleotide sequence: TGTGCCAGCAGCTCCCCGACAGGTGCTAATGAAAAACTGTTTTTT. Translating it yields CASSSPTGANEKLFF.

This clone has a handful of counts. V usage is TRBV11-3 and J usage is TRBJ1-1; 7 positions match TRBD1. V was pared by 5 bases and J by 0 bases, with 3 bases of the junction left unmatched. The CDR3 spans 14 residues. Germline V gene data show CDR1 as SGHNT and CDR2 as YENEEA. CDR3 sequence: CASSLTGLNTEAFF. DNA of the CDR3: TGTGCCAGCAGCCTGACAGGGTTGAACACTGAAGCTTTCTTT.

The CDR3 sequence is CASSQDNYEQYF. The CDR3, as DNA: TGTGCCAGCAGCCAGGACAACTACGAGCAGTACTTC. The chain uses TRBV9 and TRBJ2-7; the D gene is possibly TRBD1 (5 bases). This CDR3 has 12 residues. The V end was cut by 4 bases, the J end by 3 bases, with 8 bases between. Germline-derived CDR1 and CDR2 are SGDLS and YYNGEE.

J is TRBJ1-5 and V is TRBV21-1; the DNA was not compared with TRBD1, the D call given in the table. TRBV21-1 is termed a pseudogene. The CDR3 totals 15 residues. This CDR3 reads CASSPRQGINQPQHF. In DNA, the CDR3 is TGTGCCAGCAGCCCGCGACAGGGGATTAATCAGCCCCAGCATTTT.

The gene calls are TRBV29-1 and TRBJ2-1, with 8 positions matching TRBD2. This CDR3 has 14 residues. V was clipped by 1 base and J by 4 bases; unmatched bases: 3. CDR1 and CDR2 from the germline V gene are SQVTM and ANQGSEA. Here the CDR3 reads CSVEGRGAYNEQFF. The CDR3 DNA follows: TGCAGCGTTGAAGGGCGGGGGGCTTACAATGAGCAGTTCTTC.

A word on this clone: The junction departs from the called germline gene at one end, perhaps through a read error. The chain recombines TRBV4-3 with TRBJ2-2; no reliable D call. The CDR3 loop spans 15 amino acids. Germline CDR1 LGHNA, CDR2 YSLEER. CDR3 protein: CASRQEEVFTGELFF. CDR3 bases: TGCGCCAGCAGACAAGAAGAGGTATTCACCGGGGAGCTGTTTTTT.

The table lists this clone with a few counts. The V and J genes are TRBV5-4 and TRBJ1-1, with no clear D. Trimming pared 1 base from V and 6 bases from J, leaving 7 bases between. Per germline, CDR1 SGHNT and CDR2 YYREEE (reference sequence). There are 12 residues in the CDR3. The CDR3 protein is CASSLKTSEAFF. The CDR3, as DNA: TGTGCCAGCAGCTTGAAAACATCTGAAGCTTTCTTT.

This chain uses TRBV5-4 with TRBJ2-7, with 8 bases lining up with TRBD2. Germline CDR1 and CDR2: SGHNT and YYREEE (reference sequence). V lost 4 bases to trimming and J lost 1 base; unmatched junction nucleotides: 4. This CDR3 comprises 14 residues. The CDR3 bases are TGTGCCAGCAGCCCGAGCGGGGGATCCTACGAGCAGTACTTC. Protein product: CASSPSGGSYEQYF.

The chain couples TRBV7-9 to TRBJ1-3; 8 bases map to TRBD1. The V segment lost 5 bases and the J segment 8 bases; nucleotides outside the gene matches: 11. Germline V gene sequence: CDR1 SEHNR, CDR2 FQNEAQ (reference sequence). There are 15 residues in the CDR3. The CDR3 sequence: CASSPRAGGVDTIYF. In DNA, the CDR3 is TGTGCCAGCAGCCCAAGGGCAGGGGGCGTCGACACCATATATTTT.

V gene TRBV29-1 combines with J gene TRBJ2-1; D not certain. The CDR3 covers 14 residues. Germline CDR1 SQVTM, CDR2 ANQGSEA. V was cut by 2 bases and J by 0 bases, with 8 bases left in between. Here the CDR3 DNA reads TGCAGCGTTGAACGCGATAGCTCCTACAATGAGCAGTTCTTC. This encodes CSVERDSSYNEQFF.

J is TRBJ1-2 and V is TRBV9; TRBD1 aligns across 9 bases. Germline CDR1 reads SGDLS; CDR2 reads YYNGEE. This CDR3 contains 15 residues. With 4 bases clipped from V and 8 bases from J, the junction kept 12 bases outside the gene matches. The CDR3: CASSPGGTGTGGYTF. CDR3 sequence (DNA): TGTGCCAGCAGCCCTGGGGGGACAGGGACAGGAGGCTACACCTTC.

V is TRBV4-1 and J is TRBJ2-1; TRBD2 agrees at 9 bases. CDR1 is MGHRA, CDR2 YSYEKL, per germline. The V and J ends lost 0 bases and 6 bases, in that order; junction bases with no gene match: 12. The CDR3 is 18 amino acids. The chain's CDR3 is CASSQDGPKRGAGNEQFF. CDR3 DNA sequence: TGCGCCAGCAGCCAAGATGGCCCGAAGCGGGGGGCCGGCAATGAGCAGTTCTTC.

This rearrangement joins TRBV29-1 to TRBJ2-2; TRBD2 might be the D (5 bases). Germline V gene data show CDR1 as SQVTM and CDR2 as ANQGSEA. Between the trimmed V and J ends, which lost 4 bases and 1 base, there was a span of 7 bases. The CDR3 sequence is 13 residues long. The CDR3, as DNA: TGCAGCGTTGTCGAGGGGAACACCGGGGAGCTGTTTTTT. Translated, it gives CSVVEGNTGELFF.

V is TRBV7-6 and J is TRBJ2-2, with TRBD2 matching over 8 bases. The CDR3 runs to 15 residues. J gave up 5 bases and V 2 bases, and 4 bases lay outside the gene matches. CDR1 and CDR2 from the germline V gene are SGHVS and FNYEAQ. The CDR3, as DNA: TGTGCCAGCAGCTTACTCGGGGGGGGGACCGGGGAGCTGTTTTTT. Amino acid sequence: CASSLLGGGTGELFF.

The CDR3 DNA reads as TGCGCCAGCACCGAACAGGGAGCCACTGAAGCTTTCTTT. It codes for CASTEQGATEAFF. The chain links TRBV5-1 to TRBJ1-1, with D possibly being TRBD1 (6 bases). The germline gives CDR1 SGHRS, CDR2 YFSETQ. The CDR3 loop spans 13 amino acids. The V and J ends lost 6 bases and 4 bases respectively, with 13 bases between them.

The chain is built from TRBV12-5 and TRBJ2-7, with TRBD1 matching 8 bases. J lost 5 bases, V lost 2 bases, and 8 bases had no gene match. This CDR3 spans 15 amino acids. Germline V gives CDR1 LGHNT, CDR2 FRNRAP. Here the CDR3 reads CASGLSHDRGHEQYF. The CDR3, as DNA: TGTGCTAGTGGTTTGAGTCACGACAGGGGCCACGAGCAGTACTTC.

The chain combines TRBV21-1 with TRBJ2-7; TRBD1, the table's D call, was not compared with the DNA. TRBV21-1 is reported as a pseudogene. The CDR3 consists of 15 residues. CDR3 sequence (DNA): TGTGCCAGCAGCAGTAAAAGGGGACAGTTCAACGAGCAGTACTTC. The encoded protein is CASSSKRGQFNEQYF.

The rearrangement links TRBV9 to TRBJ1-5; 9 nucleotides line up with TRBD1. Per the germline V gene, CDR1 is SGDLS and CDR2 is YYNGEE. This CDR3 is 14 amino acids long. The junction had 3 bases not matched to a gene; V was cut back by 4 bases and J by 4 bases. The CDR3 reads CASSLGTGNQPQHF. CDR3 DNA: TGTGCCAGCAGCCTCGGGACAGGGAATCAGCCCCAGCATTTT. Full variable domain (missing parts from reference TRBV9 and TRBJ1-5): DSGVTQTPKHLITATGQRVTLRCSPRSGDLSVYWYQQSLDQGLQFLIQYYNGEERAKGNILERFSAQQFPDLHSELNLSSLELGDSALYFCASSLGTGNQPQHFGDGTRLSIL.

A single count supports this clone. The chain combines TRBV7-9 with TRBJ1-1, with a weak D call TRBD1 (6 bases). Germline V gives CDR1 SEHNR, CDR2 FQNEAQ (reference sequence). CDR3 length equals 15 residues. V lost 1 base to trimming and J lost 2 bases, with 11 bases between them. This CDR3 reads CASSLEGGGNTEAFF. DNA for the CDR3: TGTGCCAGCAGCTTAGAAGGGGGGGGCAACACTGAAGCTTTCTTT. The complete variable domain, with remaining parts taken from reference TRBV7-9 and TRBJ1-1, reads DTGVSQNPRHKITKRGQNVTFRCDPISEHNRLYWYRQTLGQGPEFLTYFQNEAQLEKSRLLSDRFSAERPKGSFSTLEIQRTEQGDSAMYLCASSLEGGGNTEAFFGQGTRLTVV.

This clone was detected once. This chain connects TRBV9 to TRBJ2-1; D may be TRBD2 (7 bases). The CDR3 totals 17 residues. Trimming stripped 0 bases from V and 6 bases from J, with 19 bases between. CDR1 is SGDLS and CDR2 is YYNGEE in the germline V gene. The CDR3 DNA sequence: TGTGCCAGCAGCGTAGGAGGGGGGCGGGGGCGCCTCAATGAGCAGTTCTTC. It is translated as CASSVGGGRGRLNEQFF.

This clone was seen a few times. This CDR3 reads CASSQETSTYEQYF. The CDR3 nucleotides read TGCGCCAGCAGCCAAGAGACTTCGACCTACGAGCAGTACTTC. V and J are TRBV4-1 and TRBJ2-7, with D unclear. The CDR3 has 14 amino acids. V dropped 0 bases and J dropped 2 bases, with 8 bases sitting between them. Germline assignment: CDR1 MGHRA and CDR2 YSYEKL.

The rearrangement uses TRBV23-1 and TRBJ2-7; 7 bases match TRBD1. TRBV23-1 has ORF status, its function being uncertain. The CDR3 covers 19 residues. Trimming removed 2 bases from V and 0 bases from J; junction bases left unmatched: 16. In nucleotides, the CDR3 is TGCGCCAGCAGTCAAATACAGGGGAAGACAAATAACAACTCCTACGAGCAGTACTTC. This translates into CASSQIQGKTNNNSYEQYF.

This sequence joins TRBV19 and TRBJ2-5; a weak D match, TRBD1 (6 bases). CDR1 is LNHDA and CDR2 is SQIVND in the germline V gene (reference sequence). This CDR3 region has 15 residues. V lost 4 bases to trimming and J lost 5 bases, with 17 bases between them. The CDR3 loop reads CASSTLLRQGETQYF. For the CDR3, the DNA is TGTGCCAGTAGTACCCTTCTCCGTCAGGGGGAGACCCAGTACTTC.

For the CDR3, the DNA is TGTGCCAGTAGTCTTGGGACTAGCGGGGGCCTATACACAGATACGCAGTATTTT. Translation: CASSLGTSGGLYTDTQYF. The genes are TRBV19 and TRBJ2-3; 14 bases map to TRBD2. Germline V gives CDR1 LNHDA, CDR2 SQIVND (reference sequence). The CDR3 runs to 18 residues. V shed 5 bases, J shed 2 bases, and the junction held 9 bases outside the gene matches.

The chain has TRBV13 and TRBJ2-7, with 7 bases aligning to TRBD1. V was pared by 0 bases and J by 6 bases, with 2 bases of the junction left unmatched. Germline CDR1 and CDR2: PRHDT and FYEKMQ (reference sequence). There are 13 residues in the CDR3. CDR3 region: CASSLGQGFEQYF. The CDR3 coding sequence is TGTGCCAGCAGCTTAGGACAGGGGTTCGAGCAGTACTTC.